A single sample is the source of the 25 T cell receptor beta chains below, sequenced in a study of cytomegalovirus exposure and HLA in healthy donors. Primers: 60 Vbeta forward and 13 Jbeta reverse. Clones were sequenced by immunoSEQ multiplex PCR, and TCRdb holds only the in-frame ones, with some missing. Of some 130,000 clones listed, 70% to 80% are singletons. Material for sequencing was PBMCs. Receptors originate from a female donor in good health and CMV-seronegative.

This clone was detected a few times. J is TRBJ1-2 and V is TRBV10-3; D may be TRBD1 (6 bases). The CDR3 is made up of 15 amino acids. Germline CDR1 and CDR2: ENHRY and SYGVKD. Trimming removed 0 bases at V and 8 bases at J, with 16 bases between. CDR3 protein: CAISESKQGFHGYTF. In DNA form, the CDR3 reads TGTGCCATCAGTGAGTCGAAACAGGGCTTTCACGGCTACACCTTC.

This clone was seen a handful of times. The chain links TRBV28 to TRBJ2-7; D is unresolved. CDR1 is MDHEN, CDR2 SYDVKM, per germline. The CDR3 runs to 14 residues. V lost 3 bases and J lost 3, with 12 bases in between. CDR3 nucleotide sequence: TGTGCCAGCAGTTTTCTGGGCAGGTACTACGAGCAGTACTTC. This encodes CASSFLGRYYEQYF.

This clone has only a few counts. The chain carries TRBV10-1 and TRBJ2-3; possible D gene TRBD1, 5 bases. The V gene lost 4 bases and the J gene lost 4 bases, with 12 bases spanning the gap. CDR1 is WNHNN, CDR2 SYGVQD, per germline (reference sequence). The CDR3 contains 14 residues. DNA of the CDR3: TGCGCCAGCAGTGTAAGGGGTGGCTCAGATACGCAGTATTTT. This codes for CASSVRGGSDTQYF.

The rearrangement joins TRBV30 to TRBJ2-7, with 9 bases matching TRBD1. Germline loops: CDR1 GTSNPN, CDR2 SVGIG (reference sequence). The CDR3 length is 16 residues. Losses at the gene ends were 5 bases for V and 5 bases for J; bases not matched to a gene: 16. The CDR3 DNA reads as TGTGCCTGGTACTCAACCGGGACAGGGATACCGGACGAGCAGTACTTC. The encoded protein is CAWYSTGTGIPDEQYF.

A word on this clone: One junction end does not reproduce the germline sequence, and a read error may be involved. The chain links TRBV18 to TRBJ1-5; possibly TRBD1 for D (6 bases). Germline-derived CDR1 and CDR2 are KGHSH and LQKENI. The length of the CDR3 is 16 residues. CDR3 sequence (DNA): TGTGCCAGCTCACCAAATAGGGGGGGGGCCGGTCAGCCTCAGCATTTT. It specifies CASSPNRGGAGQPQHF.

V usage is TRBV29-1 and J usage is TRBJ1-4, with D possibly matching TRBD1 (5 bases). The CDR3 spans 12 residues. Per germline, CDR1 SQVTM and CDR2 ANQGSEA. Between the trimmed V and J ends, which lost 7 bases and 8 bases, there was a span of 14 bases. The CDR3 bases are TGCAGCGGCTGGGAGGGGAGCGAAAAACTGTTTTTT. Encoded protein: CSGWEGSEKLFF.

The V and J genes are TRBV5-6 and TRBJ2-1; 8 nucleotides agree with TRBD2. The junction had 9 bases not matched to a gene; V was cut back by 1 base and J by 3 bases. Germline V gene sequence: CDR1 SGHDT, CDR2 YYEEEE. This CDR3 has 17 residues. DNA of the CDR3: TGTGCCAGCAGCTTGACCATAACTAGCGGAGACTACAATGAGCAGTTCTTC. The encoded protein is CASSLTITSGDYNEQFF.

This clone has only a few counts. The chain joins TRBV7-2 to TRBJ1-3; the D is unclear. The CDR3 has 15 residues. Per the germline V gene, CDR1 is SGHTA and CDR2 is FQGNSA. Trimming pared 4 bases from V and 7 bases from J, leaving 17 bases between. The CDR3 region has the DNA TGTGCCAGCAGCTCGACGGACTGGCTAGGGAACACCATATATTTT. Translation gives CASSSTDWLGNTIYF.

This clone showed up just a few times. This chain links TRBV6-1 with TRBJ2-5, with 7 bases identical to TRBD1. J lost 1 base, V lost 2 bases, and 10 bases had no gene match. This CDR3 region has 17 residues. CDR1 MNHNS and CDR2 SASEGT come from the germline V gene. This CDR3 is CASSERDSQLIQETQYF. Here the CDR3 DNA reads TGTGCCAGCAGTGAAAGGGACAGCCAATTAATCCAAGAGACCCAGTACTTC.

The chain couples TRBV7-2 to TRBJ2-7; 9 bases map to TRBD1. CDR3 length equals 15 residues. Germline V CDR1 and CDR2: SGHTA, FQGNSA. J gave up 3 bases and V 1 base, and 4 bases lay outside the gene matches. The CDR3 protein is CASSLGWDRDYEQYF. CDR3 nucleotide sequence: TGTGCCAGCAGCTTAGGCTGGGACAGGGACTACGAGCAGTACTTC.

The chain couples TRBV2 to TRBJ2-6; perhaps TRBD2 as D (6 bases). The V gene's germline CDR1 is SNHLY and CDR2 FYNNEI. Trimming shortened V by 6 bases and J by 2 bases, and 11 bases separated the two germline ends. The CDR3 contains 15 residues. The CDR3 DNA sequence: TGTGCCAGCAGCGGAGGGGCCCCTGGGGCCAACGTCCTGACTTTC. Its protein is CASSGGAPGANVLTF.

This sequence joins TRBV15 and TRBJ1-2, with 7 bases lining up with TRBD1. The CDR3 covers 15 residues. Germline values: CDR1 LNHNV, CDR2 YYDKDF (reference sequence). Trimming removed 1 base from V and 8 bases from J; junction bases left unmatched: 10. The CDR3 spells CATSRADRKGMGYTF. CDR3 nucleotides: TGTGCCACCAGCAGAGCGGACAGGAAGGGTATGGGCTACACCTTC.

The chain recombines TRBV5-6 with TRBJ2-5, with TRBD1 matching 8 bases. Near its end, the DNA agrees better with TRBJ2-7, so the J call may be wrong. Germline-derived CDR1 and CDR2 are SGHDT and YYEEEE. This CDR3 is 16 amino acids long. The CDR3 sequence is CASSPAGTGKLSEQYF. DNA of the CDR3: TGTGCCAGCAGCCCCGCCGGGACAGGTAAATTATCCGAGCAGTACTTC.

V gene TRBV2 combines with J gene TRBJ2-5; perhaps TRBD2 as D (6 bases). Germline values: CDR1 SNHLY, CDR2 FYNNEI. This CDR3 comprises 14 residues. Deletions cut 8 bases from V and 1 base from J, with 14 bases between. This chain's CDR3 is CASLEGRGQETQYF. Written as DNA, the CDR3 is TGTGCCAGCCTGGAGGGAAGGGGCCAAGAGACCCAGTACTTC.

The chain combines TRBV28 with TRBJ2-3, with TRBD1 matching 10 bases. The CDR3 is 15 amino acids. The germline CDR1 and CDR2 sequences are MDHEN and SYDVKM. The V segment lost 8 bases and the J segment 2 bases; nucleotides outside the gene matches: 7. The CDR3 loop reads CASRSGTGDTDTQYF. The CDR3 coding sequence is TGTGCCAGCCGCTCCGGGACAGGGGACACAGATACGCAGTATTTT.

The genes are TRBV4-1 and TRBJ2-3; 13 nucleotides align to TRBD2. V trimming: 1 base; J trimming: 4 bases; junction bases outside the gene matches: 5. This CDR3 spans 17 amino acids. Germline V lookup: CDR1 MGHRA, CDR2 YSYEKL. The CDR3 is CASSQGRLAGGADTQYF. The CDR3 DNA is TGCGCCAGCAGCCAAGGCCGACTAGCGGGAGGCGCAGATACGCAGTATTTT.

This clone was seen a few times. V and J are TRBV5-1 and TRBJ1-1; TRBD1 aligns across 7 bases. With 2 bases clipped from V and 5 bases from J, the junction kept 6 bases outside the gene matches. The CDR3 extends over 14 amino acids. Germline CDR1 SGHRS, CDR2 YFSETQ. CDR3 region: CASSLGGEGTEAFF. The CDR3 DNA reads TGCGCCAGCAGCTTAGGGGGCGAAGGAACTGAAGCTTTCTTT.

The CDR3 nucleotides read TGTGCCACCAGCAGAGGGGAGACAGGGGGAACGACTAATGAAAAACTGTTTTTT. Translating it yields CATSRGETGGTTNEKLFF. The chain employs TRBV15 and TRBJ1-4; TRBD1 aligns across 9 bases. In germline, CDR1 is LNHNV, CDR2 YYDKDF (reference sequence). J lost 2 bases, V lost 1 base, and 8 bases had no gene match. This CDR3 is built from 18 residues.

This chain links TRBV27 with TRBJ1-1, with 10 bases fitting TRBD1. The germline V gene encodes CDR1 MNHEY and CDR2 SMNVEV (reference sequence). The trim removed 5 bases at V and 6 bases at J, leaving 6 bases unmatched. The CDR3 runs 14 residues. The CDR3 loop is CASSPGTGVAEAFF. In DNA, the CDR3 is TGTGCCAGCAGTCCCGGGACAGGGGTCGCTGAAGCTTTCTTT.

The chain links TRBV28 to TRBJ2-1, with 7 bases fitting TRBD2. V was clipped by 2 bases and J by 9 bases; unmatched bases: 16. The CDR3 has 17 amino acids. Germline V gene data show CDR1 as MDHEN and CDR2 as SYDVKM. The CDR3: CASSLIVGGRLDGEQFF. Here the CDR3 DNA reads TGTGCCAGCAGTTTAATTGTAGGCGGGAGATTGGATGGTGAGCAGTTCTTC.

This clone was counted only a few times. The chain is built from TRBV4-2 and TRBJ2-1; 8 bases are shared with TRBD2. The CDR3 is 16 residues long. The V gene end was trimmed by 0 bases and the J gene end by 5 bases; junction bases not matched to a gene: 6. CDR1 LGHNA and CDR2 YNFKEQ come from the germline V gene. For the CDR3, the DNA is TGTGCCAGCAGCCAAGAGGCAACTAGCGGAAACAATGAGCAGTTCTTC. It is translated as CASSQEATSGNNEQFF.

This rearrangement joins TRBV28 to TRBJ2-3; weak D call: TRBD1 (7 bases). The CDR3 consists of 16 residues. The V end was cut by 3 bases, the J end by 6 bases, with 19 bases between. The germline gives CDR1 MDHEN, CDR2 SYDVKM. The CDR3 loop reads CASSFVSGGPPDTQYF. CDR3 nucleotide sequence: TGTGCCAGCAGTTTTGTCTCAGGGGGGCCCCCGGATACGCAGTATTTT.

The chain combines TRBV19 with TRBJ1-5, with unresolved D. Per the germline V gene, CDR1 is LNHDA and CDR2 is SQIVND (reference sequence). Trimming shortened V by 11 bases and J by 0 bases, and 8 bases separated the two germline ends. There are 12 residues in the CDR3. Here the CDR3 DNA reads TGTGCCGTGGGCAGTAGCAATCAGCCCCAGCATTTT. Translated, it gives CAVGSSNQPQHF.

The chain recombines TRBV27 with TRBJ1-2, with 8 bases fitting TRBD1. V lost 3 bases and J lost 6; bases outside the gene matches: 9. Germline loops: CDR1 MNHEY, CDR2 SMNVEV (reference sequence). This CDR3 region has 15 residues. This CDR3 reads CASSFSPRTGNGYTF. CDR3 DNA sequence: TGTGCCAGCAGTTTTTCCCCCCGGACAGGGAATGGCTACACCTTC.

The CDR3 DNA sequence: TGTGCCAGCAGGCCTAGTCCCTACGAGCAGTACTTC. It codes for CASRPSPYEQYF. This chain links TRBV2 with TRBJ2-7; D unresolved. The CDR3 is 12 residues long. V lost 6 bases, J lost 2 bases, and 8 bases lay in between. CDR1 and CDR2 from the germline V gene are SNHLY and FYNNEI.